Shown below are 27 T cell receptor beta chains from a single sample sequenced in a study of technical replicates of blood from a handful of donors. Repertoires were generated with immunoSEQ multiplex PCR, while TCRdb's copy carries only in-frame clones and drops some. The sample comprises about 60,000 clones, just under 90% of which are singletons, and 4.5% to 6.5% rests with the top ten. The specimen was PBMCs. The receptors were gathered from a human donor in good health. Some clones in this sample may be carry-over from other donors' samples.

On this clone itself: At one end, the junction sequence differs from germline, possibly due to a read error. Written as DNA, the CDR3 is TGTGCCTGTTCCGGGACAGCGGACTTCTTC. This translates into CACSGTADFF. The chain recombines TRBV30 with TRBJ2-7; 7 nucleotides match TRBD1. This CDR3 spans 10 amino acids. Germline V lookup: CDR1 GTSNPN, CDR2 SVGIG (reference sequence).

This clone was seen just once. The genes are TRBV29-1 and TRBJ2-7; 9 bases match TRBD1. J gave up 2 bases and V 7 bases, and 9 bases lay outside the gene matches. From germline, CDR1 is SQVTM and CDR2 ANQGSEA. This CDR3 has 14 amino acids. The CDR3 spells CSGSTGGSTYEQYF. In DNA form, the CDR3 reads TGCAGCGGTAGTACAGGGGGCTCGACCTACGAGCAGTACTTC.

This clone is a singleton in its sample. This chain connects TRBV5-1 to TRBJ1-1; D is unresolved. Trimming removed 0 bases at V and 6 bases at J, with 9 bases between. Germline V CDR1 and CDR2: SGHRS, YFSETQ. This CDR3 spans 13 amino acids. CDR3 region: CASSLDTTPEAFF. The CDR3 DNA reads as TGCGCCAGCAGCTTGGATACTACACCTGAAGCTTTCTTT.

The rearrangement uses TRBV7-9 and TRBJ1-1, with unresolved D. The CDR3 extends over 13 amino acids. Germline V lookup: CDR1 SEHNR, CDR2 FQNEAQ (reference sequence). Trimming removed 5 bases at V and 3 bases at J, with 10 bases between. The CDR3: CASSTTLDTEAFF. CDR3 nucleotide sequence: TGTGCCAGCAGCACGACCCTAGACACTGAAGCTTTCTTT.

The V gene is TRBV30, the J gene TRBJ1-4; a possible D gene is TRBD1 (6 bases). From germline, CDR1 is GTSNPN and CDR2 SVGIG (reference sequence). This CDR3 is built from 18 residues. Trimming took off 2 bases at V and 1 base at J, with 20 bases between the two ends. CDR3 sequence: CAWSRAGATGLTNEKLFF. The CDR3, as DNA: TGTGCCTGGAGTCGCGCGGGGGCAACAGGGTTAACTAATGAAAAACTGTTTTTT.

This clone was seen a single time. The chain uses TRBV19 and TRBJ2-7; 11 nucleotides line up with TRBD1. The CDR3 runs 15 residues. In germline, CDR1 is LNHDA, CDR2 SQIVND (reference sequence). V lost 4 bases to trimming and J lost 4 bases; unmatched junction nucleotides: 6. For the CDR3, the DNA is TGTGCCAGTAGTAGAGGACAGGGGGCAGCTTACGAGCAGTACTTC. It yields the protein CASSRGQGAAYEQYF.

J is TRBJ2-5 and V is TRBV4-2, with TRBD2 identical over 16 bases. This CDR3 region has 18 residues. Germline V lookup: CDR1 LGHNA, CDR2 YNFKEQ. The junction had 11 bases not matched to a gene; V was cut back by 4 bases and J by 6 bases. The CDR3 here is CASSLSGTSGGAAQTQYF. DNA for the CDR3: TGTGCCAGCAGCCTATCAGGGACTAGCGGGGGGGCGGCCCAGACCCAGTACTTC.

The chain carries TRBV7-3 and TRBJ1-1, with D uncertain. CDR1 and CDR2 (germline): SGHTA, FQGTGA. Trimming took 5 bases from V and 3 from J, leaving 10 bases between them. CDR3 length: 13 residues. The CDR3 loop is CASSLWRDTEAFF. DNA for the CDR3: TGTGCCAGCAGCCTCTGGAGAGACACTGAAGCTTTCTTT.

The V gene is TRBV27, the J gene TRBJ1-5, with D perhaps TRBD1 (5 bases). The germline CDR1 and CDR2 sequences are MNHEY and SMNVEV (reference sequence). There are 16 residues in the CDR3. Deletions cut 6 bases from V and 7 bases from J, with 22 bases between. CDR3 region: CASSPLGGVPRQPQHF. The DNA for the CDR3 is TGTGCCAGCAGCCCGCTCGGGGGGGTACCCAGACAGCCCCAGCATTTT.

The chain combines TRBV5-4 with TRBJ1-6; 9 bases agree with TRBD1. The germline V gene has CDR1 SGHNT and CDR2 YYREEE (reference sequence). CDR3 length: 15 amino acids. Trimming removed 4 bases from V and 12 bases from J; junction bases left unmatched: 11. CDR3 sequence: CASSVRDRDIQPLHF. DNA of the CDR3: TGTGCCAGCAGCGTCCGGGACAGGGACATTCAACCCCTCCACTTT.

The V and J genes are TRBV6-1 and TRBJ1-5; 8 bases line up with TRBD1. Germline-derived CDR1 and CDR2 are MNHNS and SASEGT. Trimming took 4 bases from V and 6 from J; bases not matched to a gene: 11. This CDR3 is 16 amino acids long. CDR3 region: CASSVSRTGRLQPQHF. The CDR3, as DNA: TGTGCCAGCAGTGTATCCCGGACAGGGAGGCTTCAGCCCCAGCATTTT.

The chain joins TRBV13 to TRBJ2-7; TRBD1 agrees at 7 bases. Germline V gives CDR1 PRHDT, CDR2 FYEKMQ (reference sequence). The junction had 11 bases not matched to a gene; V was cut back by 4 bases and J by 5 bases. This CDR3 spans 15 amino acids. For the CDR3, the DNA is TGTGCCAGCAGCTGGAGACGACAGGGAAAGAACGAGCAGTACTTC. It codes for CASSWRRQGKNEQYF.

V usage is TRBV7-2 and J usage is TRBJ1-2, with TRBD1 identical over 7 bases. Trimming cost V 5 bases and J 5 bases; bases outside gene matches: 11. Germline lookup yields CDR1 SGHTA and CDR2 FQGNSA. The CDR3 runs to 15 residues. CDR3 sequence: CASSGSRAGGYGYTF. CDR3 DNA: TGTGCCAGCAGCGGGAGTAGGGCAGGGGGTTATGGCTACACCTTC.

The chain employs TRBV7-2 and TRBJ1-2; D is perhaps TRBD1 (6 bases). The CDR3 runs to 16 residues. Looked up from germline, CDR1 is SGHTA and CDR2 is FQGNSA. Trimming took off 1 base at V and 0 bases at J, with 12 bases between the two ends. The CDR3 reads CASSLGPGGTNYGYTF. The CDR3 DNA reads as TGTGCCAGCAGCTTAGGTCCGGGGGGCACTAACTATGGCTACACCTTC.

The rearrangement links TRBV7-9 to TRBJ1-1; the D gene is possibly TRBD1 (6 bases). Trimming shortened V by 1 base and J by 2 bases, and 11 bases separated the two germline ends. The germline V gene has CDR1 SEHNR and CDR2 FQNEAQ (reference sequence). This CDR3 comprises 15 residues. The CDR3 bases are TGTGCCAGCAGCTTAGTACAGGGCAGTAACACTGAAGCTTTCTTT. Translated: CASSLVQGSNTEAFF.

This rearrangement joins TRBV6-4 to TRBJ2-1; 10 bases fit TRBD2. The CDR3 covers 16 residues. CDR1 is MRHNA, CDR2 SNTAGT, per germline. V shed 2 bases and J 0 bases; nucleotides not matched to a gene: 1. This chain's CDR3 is CASSDSGRASYNEQFF. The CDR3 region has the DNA TGTGCCAGCAGTGACAGCGGGAGGGCCTCCTACAATGAGCAGTTCTTC.

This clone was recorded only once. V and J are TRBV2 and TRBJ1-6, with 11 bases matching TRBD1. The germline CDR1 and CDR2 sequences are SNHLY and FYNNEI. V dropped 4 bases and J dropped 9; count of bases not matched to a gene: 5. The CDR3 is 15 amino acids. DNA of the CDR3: TGTGCCAGCAGTGCGACCGGGACAGGGGGTTCACCCCTCCACTTT. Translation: CASSATGTGGSPLHF. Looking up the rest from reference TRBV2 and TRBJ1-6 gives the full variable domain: EPEVTQTPSHQVTQMGQEVILRCVPISNHLYFYWYRQILGQKVEFLVSFYNNEISEKSEIFDDQFSVERPDGSNFTLKIRSTKLEDSAMYFCASSATGTGGSPLHFGNGTRLTVT.

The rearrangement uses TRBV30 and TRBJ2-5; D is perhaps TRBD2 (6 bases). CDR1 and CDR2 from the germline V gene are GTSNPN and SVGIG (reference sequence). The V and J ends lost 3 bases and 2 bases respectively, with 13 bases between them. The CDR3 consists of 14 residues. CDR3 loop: CAWRELAVQETQYF. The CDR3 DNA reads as TGTGCCTGGAGGGAATTAGCGGTGCAAGAGACCCAGTACTTC. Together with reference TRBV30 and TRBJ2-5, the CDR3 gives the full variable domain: SQTIHQWPATLVQPVGSPLSLECTVEGTSNPNLYWYRQAAGRGLQLLFYSVGIGQISSEVPQNLSASRPQDRQFILSSKKLLLSDSGFYLCAWRELAVQETQYFGPGTRLLVL.

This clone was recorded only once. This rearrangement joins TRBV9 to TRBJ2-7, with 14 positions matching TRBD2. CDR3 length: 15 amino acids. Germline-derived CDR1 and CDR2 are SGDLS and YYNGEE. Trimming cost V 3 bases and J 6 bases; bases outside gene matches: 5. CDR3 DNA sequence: TGTGCCAGCAGCGGAGGGACTAGCGGGAGTGGCGAGCAGTACTTC. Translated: CASSGGTSGSGEQYF.

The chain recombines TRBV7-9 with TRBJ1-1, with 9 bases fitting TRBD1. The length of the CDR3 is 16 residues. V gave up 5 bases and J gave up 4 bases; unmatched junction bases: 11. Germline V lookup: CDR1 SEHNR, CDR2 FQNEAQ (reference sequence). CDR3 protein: CASSLEPGQGSTEAFF. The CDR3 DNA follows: TGTGCCAGCAGCCTAGAACCGGGACAGGGAAGCACTGAAGCTTTCTTT. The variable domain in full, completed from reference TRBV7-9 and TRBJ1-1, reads DTGVSQNPRHKITKRGQNVTFRCDPISEHNRLYWYRQTLGQGPEFLTYFQNEAQLEKSRLLSDRFSAERPKGSFSTLEIQRTEQGDSAMYLCASSLEPGQGSTEAFFGQGTRLTVV.

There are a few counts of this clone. The CDR3 loop reads CASSSSGMGNEQYF. As DNA, the CDR3 is TGTGCCAGCAGCTCCTCAGGGATGGGAAACGAGCAGTACTTC. The chain employs TRBV7-9 and TRBJ2-7; tentative D call: TRBD1 (5 bases). The CDR3 has 14 amino acids. The V gene lost 4 bases and the J gene lost 5 bases, with 15 bases spanning the gap. Germline V gene lookup returns CDR1 SEHNR and CDR2 FQNEAQ (reference sequence).

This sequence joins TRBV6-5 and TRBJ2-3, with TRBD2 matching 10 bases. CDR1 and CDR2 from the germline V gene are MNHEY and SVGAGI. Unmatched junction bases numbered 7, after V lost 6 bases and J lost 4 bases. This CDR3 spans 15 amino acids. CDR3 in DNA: TGTGCCAGCAGCCTACTAGCGGGGTCCCCAGATACGCAGTATTTT. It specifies CASSLLAGSPDTQYF.

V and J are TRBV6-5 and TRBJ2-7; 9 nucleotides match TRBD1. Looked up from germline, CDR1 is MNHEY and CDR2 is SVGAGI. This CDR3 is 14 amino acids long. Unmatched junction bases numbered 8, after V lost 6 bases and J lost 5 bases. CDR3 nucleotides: TGTGCCAGCAGCCCCGACAGGGGGACGCACGAGCAGTACTTC. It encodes CASSPDRGTHEQYF.

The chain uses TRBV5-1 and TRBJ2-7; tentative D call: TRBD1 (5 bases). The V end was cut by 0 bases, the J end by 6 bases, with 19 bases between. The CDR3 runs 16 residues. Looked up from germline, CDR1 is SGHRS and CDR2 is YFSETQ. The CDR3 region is CASSLVGPRARREQYF. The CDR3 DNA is TGCGCCAGCAGCTTGGTGGGGCCCCGGGCCAGACGCGAGCAGTACTTC.

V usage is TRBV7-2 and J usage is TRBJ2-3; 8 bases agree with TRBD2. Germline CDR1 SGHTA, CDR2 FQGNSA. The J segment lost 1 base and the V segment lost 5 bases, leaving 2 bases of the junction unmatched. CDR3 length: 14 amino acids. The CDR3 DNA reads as TGTGCCAGCAGCCTGACTAGCGGCACAGATACGCAGTATTTT. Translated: CASSLTSGTDTQYF.

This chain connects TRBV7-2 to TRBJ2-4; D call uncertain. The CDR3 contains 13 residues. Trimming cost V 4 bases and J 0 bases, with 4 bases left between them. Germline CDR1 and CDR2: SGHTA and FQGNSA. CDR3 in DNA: TGTGCCAGCAGCTCTCTAGCCAAAAACATTCAGTACTTC. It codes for CASSSLAKNIQYF.

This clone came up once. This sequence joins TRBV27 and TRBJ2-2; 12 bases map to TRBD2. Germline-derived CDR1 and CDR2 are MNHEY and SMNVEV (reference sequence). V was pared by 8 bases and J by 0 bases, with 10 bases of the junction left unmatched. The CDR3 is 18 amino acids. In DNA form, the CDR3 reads TGTGCCAGCCAAAGTTGGACTAGCGGGGATCCGAACACCGGGGAGCTGTTTTTT. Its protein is CASQSWTSGDPNTGELFF.